A selection of T cell receptor beta chains follows, all from one sample in a study of blood T cell repertoires in COVID-19. Profiled with immunoSEQ multiplex PCR; TCRdb holds only in-frame clones, not every one. The profile shows around 250,000 clones, 86% of them singletons. Sequencing used peripheral blood. The receptor source for this set is a woman in her twenties or thirties with active or convalescent COVID-19. Both conserved end residues are part of each CDR3.

j_gene: TRBJ1-2
len: 14
v_gene: TRBV6-5
CDR3aa: CASSYSIVPGGYTF

j_gene: TRBJ1-6
len: 16
v_gene: TRBV4-3
CDR3aa: CASSQLSDSYNSPLHF

j_gene: TRBJ2-1
len: 15
v_gene: TRBV7-2
CDR3aa: CASSLSSSSYNEQFF

j_gene: TRBJ2-5
len: 14
v_gene: TRBV6-1
CDR3aa: CASSEAQAQETQYF

j_gene: TRBJ1-1
len: 13
v_gene: TRBV12-3/TRBV12-4
CDR3aa: CASSSRGDTEAFF

j_gene: TRBJ1-1
len: 15
v_gene: TRBV28
CDR3aa: CASRIGARGQAEAFF

j_gene: TRBJ1-2
len: 15
v_gene: TRBV19
CDR3aa: CASSIEGVSGYGYTF

j_gene: TRBJ2-7
len: 13
v_gene: TRBV6-5
CDR3aa: CASSSTRSGGQYF

j_gene: TRBJ2-2
len: 15
v_gene: TRBV5-6
CDR3aa: CASSYGHPNTGELFF

j_gene: TRBJ1-1
len: 14
v_gene: TRBV19
CDR3aa: CASSPPVRGTEAFF

j_gene: TRBJ2-6
len: 17
v_gene: TRBV7-6
CDR3aa: CASSSGQGRAGANVLTF

j_gene: TRBJ1-2
len: 14
v_gene: TRBV5-1
CDR3aa: CASSLQGRVYGYTF

j_gene: TRBJ1-6
len: 16
v_gene: TRBV19
CDR3aa: CASSTPRGGWDSPLHF

j_gene: TRBJ2-3
len: 16
v_gene: TRBV19
CDR3aa: CASRPSGGGSTDTQYF

j_gene: TRBJ1-2
len: 15
v_gene: TRBV5-1
CDR3aa: CASSSVSSSNYGYTF

j_gene: TRBJ1-2
len: 17
v_gene: TRBV28
CDR3aa: CASSLTENRGSNYGYTF

j_gene: TRBJ2-7
len: 17
v_gene: TRBV27
CDR3aa: CASRRSQTGTGPYEQYF

j_gene: TRBJ1-5
len: 13
v_gene: TRBV2
CDR3aa: CASRRDSNQPQHF

j_gene: TRBJ2-5
len: 14
v_gene: TRBV7-2
CDR3aa: CASSSQRGGETQYF

j_gene: TRBJ1-5
len: 17
v_gene: TRBV15
CDR3aa: CATSRDADRGSVQPQHF

j_gene: TRBJ1-4
len: 12
v_gene: TRBV29-1
CDR3aa: CSVRVADEKLFF

j_gene: TRBJ2-1
len: 17
v_gene: TRBV4-3
CDR3aa: CASSQSLAESSYNEQFF

j_gene: TRBJ1-5
len: 15
v_gene: TRBV2
CDR3aa: CASRAETAGNQPQHF

j_gene: TRBJ1-1
len: 14
v_gene: TRBV5-1
CDR3aa: CASSLTDENTEAFF

j_gene: TRBJ1-1
len: 14
v_gene: TRBV3-1/TRBV3-2
CDR3aa: CASSQFPSRVEAFF

j_gene: TRBJ2-2
len: 15
v_gene: TRBV19
CDR3aa: CASQRTRVDTGELFF

j_gene: TRBJ2-1
len: 12
v_gene: TRBV10-3
CDR3aa: CAISDDTLEQFF

j_gene: TRBJ1-4
len: 16
v_gene: TRBV3-1/TRBV3-2
CDR3aa: CASSQITGVTNEKLFF

j_gene: TRBJ2-1
len: 17
v_gene: TRBV2
CDR3aa: CASSLEGSGVSYNEQFF

j_gene: TRBJ2-5
len: 13
v_gene: TRBV19
CDR3aa: CASMVRNQETQYF

j_gene: TRBJ1-5
len: 15
v_gene: TRBV30
CDR3aa: CAWSGGDRFNQPQHF

j_gene: TRBJ1-2
len: 13
v_gene: TRBV28
CDR3aa: CASNPGGIEGYTF

j_gene: TRBJ2-1
len: 13
v_gene: TRBV15
CDR3aa: CATSGPTGAEQFF

j_gene: TRBJ2-7
len: 15
v_gene: TRBV7-2
CDR3aa: CASSLPDRAAYEQYF

j_gene: TRBJ2-1
len: 17
v_gene: TRBV27
CDR3aa: CASGSTPLAGAYNEQFF

j_gene: TRBJ2-1
len: 17
v_gene: TRBV7-6
CDR3aa: CASSLVAGVGSYNEQFF

j_gene: TRBJ1-1
len: 11
v_gene: TRBV30
CDR3aa: CASKDSTEAFF

j_gene: TRBJ1-5
len: 14
v_gene: TRBV19
CDR3aa: CASSMESAGVAQHF

j_gene: TRBJ1-3
len: 14
v_gene: TRBV28
CDR3aa: CASSLTGLGNTIYF

j_gene: TRBJ2-3
len: 18
v_gene: TRBV27
CDR3aa: CASSLIRLAGDGADTQYF

j_gene: TRBJ1-2
len: 18
v_gene: TRBV7-2
CDR3aa: CASSLVGGQGTLNYGYTF